This T cell receptor (beta chain) is drawn from a study of CD8 T cells in Susac syndrome. With random hexamers, reverse transcription was performed on about 0.45 to 1 ug of RNA. TCR beta CDR3 was amplified by immunoSEQ multiplex PCR. This amplification extended across 54 Vbeta and 13 Jbeta segments. TCRdb reprocessed the immunoSEQ multiplex PCR reads with MiXCR, giving one entry per CDR3 protein. The sample has about 250,000 distinct CDR3 sequences, roughly 93% seen once. Sequencing of TCR beta, carried out with a high-throughput approach, was applied to CD8+ and CD4+ T cells from the blood. Negative isolation was used for CD8+ and CD4+ T cells, and FACS enrichment was applied to TEMRA cells. The material sequenced was CD4+ T cells from PBMCs. This sequence was found in a human donor with multiple sclerosis.

In nucleotides, the CDR3 is TGTGCCAGCAGCTTAGAATTTGCGGGAGTGGGTGAGACCCAGTACTTC. This translates into CASSLEFAGVGETQYF. This chain joins TRBV7-2 and TRBJ2-5; 7 bases are a match to TRBD2. CDR1 and CDR2 from the germline V gene are SGHTA and FQGNSA. Losses at the gene ends were 1 base for V and 5 bases for J; bases not matched to a gene: 10. The CDR3 is 16 residues long.